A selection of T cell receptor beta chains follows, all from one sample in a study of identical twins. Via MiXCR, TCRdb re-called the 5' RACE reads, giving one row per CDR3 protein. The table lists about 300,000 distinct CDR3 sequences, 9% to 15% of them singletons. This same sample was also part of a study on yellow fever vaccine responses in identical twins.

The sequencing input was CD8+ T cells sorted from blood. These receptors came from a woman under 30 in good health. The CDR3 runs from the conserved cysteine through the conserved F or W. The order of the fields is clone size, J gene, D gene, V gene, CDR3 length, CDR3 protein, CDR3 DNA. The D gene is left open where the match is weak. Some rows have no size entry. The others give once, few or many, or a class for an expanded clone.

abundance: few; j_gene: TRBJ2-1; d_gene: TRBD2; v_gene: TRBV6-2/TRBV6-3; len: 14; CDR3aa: CASSYGLLAVGQFF; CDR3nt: TGTGCCAGCAGTTACGGGCTACTAGCGGTAGGGCAGTTCTTC
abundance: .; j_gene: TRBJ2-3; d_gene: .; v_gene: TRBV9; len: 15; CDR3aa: CASSGAGSWTDTQYF; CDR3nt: TGTGCCAGCAGCGGTGCAGGGTCGTGGACAGATACGCAGTATTTT
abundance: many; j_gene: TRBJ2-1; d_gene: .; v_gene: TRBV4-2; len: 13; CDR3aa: CASSQGPENEQFF; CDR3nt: TGTGCCAGCAGCCAAGGGCCTGAGAATGAGCAGTTCTTC
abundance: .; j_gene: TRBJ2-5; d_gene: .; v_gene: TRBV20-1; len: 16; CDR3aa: CSARAAEDRRRETQYF; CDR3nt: TGCAGTGCTAGGGCGGCCGAGGATCGGAGGCGGGAGACCCAGTACTTC
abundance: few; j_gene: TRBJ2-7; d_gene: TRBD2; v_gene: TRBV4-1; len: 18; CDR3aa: CASSQDTRLAGEAYEQYF; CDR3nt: TGCGCCAGCAGCCAAGATACACGGCTAGCGGGAGAAGCCTACGAGCAGTACTTC
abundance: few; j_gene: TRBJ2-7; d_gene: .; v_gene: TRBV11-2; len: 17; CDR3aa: CASSFYQGEGLLYEQYF; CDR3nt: TGTGCCAGCAGCTTCTATCAGGGGGAGGGCCTCCTCTACGAGCAGTACTTC
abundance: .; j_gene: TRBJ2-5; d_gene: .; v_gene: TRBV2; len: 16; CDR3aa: CASSVWGSGSPETQYF; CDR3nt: TGTGCCAGCTCAGTATGGGGGTCGGGGTCGCCAGAGACCCAGTACTTC
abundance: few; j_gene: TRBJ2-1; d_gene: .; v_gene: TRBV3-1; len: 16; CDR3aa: CASSQGPDSSYNEQFF; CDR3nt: TGTGCCAGCAGCCAAGGACCAGATTCCTCCTACAATGAGCAGTTCTTC
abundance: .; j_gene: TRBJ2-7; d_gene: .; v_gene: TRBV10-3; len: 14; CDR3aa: CAISANRDENEQYF; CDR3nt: TGTGCCATCAGTGCCAACCGGGACGAAAACGAGCAGTACTTC
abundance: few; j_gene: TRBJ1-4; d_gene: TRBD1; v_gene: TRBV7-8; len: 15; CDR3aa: CASSPEGQGSEKLFF; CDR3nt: TGTGCCAGCAGCCCAGAGGGACAGGGAAGTGAAAAACTGTTTTTT
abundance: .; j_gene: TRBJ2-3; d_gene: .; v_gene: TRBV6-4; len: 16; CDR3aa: CASSDSLTGDTDTQYF; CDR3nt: TGTGCCAGCAGTGACTCATTGACAGGAGACACAGATACGCAGTATTTT
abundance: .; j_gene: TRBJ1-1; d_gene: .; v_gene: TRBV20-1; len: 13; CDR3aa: CSARDRGVVEAFF; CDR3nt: TGCAGTGCTAGAGATCGAGGGGTGGTGGAAGCTTTCTTT
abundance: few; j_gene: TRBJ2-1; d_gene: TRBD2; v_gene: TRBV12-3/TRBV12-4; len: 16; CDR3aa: CASTLEAGGPRLEQFF; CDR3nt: TGTGCCAGCACCCTCGAAGCGGGAGGGCCCAGGCTGGAGCAGTTCTTC
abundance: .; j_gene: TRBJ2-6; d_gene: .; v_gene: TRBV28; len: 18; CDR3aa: CASNLKGFPSSGANVLTF; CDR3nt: TGTGCCAGCAACCTCAAGGGGTTTCCCAGCTCTGGGGCCAACGTCCTGACTTTC
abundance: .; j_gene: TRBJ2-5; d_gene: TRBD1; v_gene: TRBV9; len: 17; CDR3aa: CASSDPRTGIGQETQYF; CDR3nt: TGTGCCAGCAGCGACCCGAGGACAGGGATAGGCCAAGAGACCCAGTACTTC
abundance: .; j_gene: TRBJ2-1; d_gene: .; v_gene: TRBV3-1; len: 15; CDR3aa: CATSQDRRADNEQFF; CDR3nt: TGTGCCACCAGCCAAGACAGGCGGGCAGACAATGAGCAGTTCTTC
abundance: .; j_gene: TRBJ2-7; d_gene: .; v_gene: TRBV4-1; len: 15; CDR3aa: CASSPRDSTGSEQYF; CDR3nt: TGCGCCAGCAGCCCGAGGGACTCCACGGGTTCCGAGCAGTACTTC